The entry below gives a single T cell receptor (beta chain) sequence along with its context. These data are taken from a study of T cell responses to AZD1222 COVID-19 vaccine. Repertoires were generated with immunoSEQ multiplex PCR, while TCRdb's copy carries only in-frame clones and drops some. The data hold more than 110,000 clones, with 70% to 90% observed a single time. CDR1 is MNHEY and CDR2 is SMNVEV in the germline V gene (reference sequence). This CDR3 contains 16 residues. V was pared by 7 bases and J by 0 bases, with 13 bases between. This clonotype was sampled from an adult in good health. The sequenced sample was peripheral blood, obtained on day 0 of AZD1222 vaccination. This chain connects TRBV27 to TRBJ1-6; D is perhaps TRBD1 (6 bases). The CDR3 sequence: CASTTGGSSYNSPLHF. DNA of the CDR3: TGTGCCAGCACTACGGGGGGCAGCTCCTATAATTCACCCCTCCACTTT.